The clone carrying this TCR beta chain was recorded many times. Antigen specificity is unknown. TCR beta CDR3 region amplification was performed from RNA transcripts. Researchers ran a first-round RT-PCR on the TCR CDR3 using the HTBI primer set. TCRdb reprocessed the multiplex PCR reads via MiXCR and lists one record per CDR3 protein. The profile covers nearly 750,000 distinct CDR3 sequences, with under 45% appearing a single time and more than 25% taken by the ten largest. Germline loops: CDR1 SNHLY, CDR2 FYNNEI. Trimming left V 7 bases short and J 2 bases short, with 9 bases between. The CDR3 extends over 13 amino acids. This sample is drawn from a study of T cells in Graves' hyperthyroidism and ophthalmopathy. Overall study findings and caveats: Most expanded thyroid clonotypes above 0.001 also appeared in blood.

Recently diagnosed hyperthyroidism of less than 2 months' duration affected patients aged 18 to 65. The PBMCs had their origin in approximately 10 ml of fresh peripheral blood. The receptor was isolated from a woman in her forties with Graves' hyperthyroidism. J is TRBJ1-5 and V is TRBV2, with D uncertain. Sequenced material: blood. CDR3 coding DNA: TGTGCCAGCAAGGAGGGCCGCAATCAGCCCCAGCATTTT. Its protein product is CASKEGRNQPQHF.